This entry lists 7 T cell receptor beta chains sequenced from one sample in a study of cytomegalovirus exposure and HLA in healthy donors. A multiplex PCR was run with 60 Vbeta primers and 13 Jbeta primers. The table came from immunoSEQ multiplex PCR; TCRdb's copy has only in-frame clones and leaves some out. The sample lists 90,000 to 110,000 clones; roughly an eighth were seen once. The sample was PBMCs. Receptor source: a man in his forties in good health and CMV-seropositive.

The chain joins TRBV19 to TRBJ1-5; D not certain. Trimming pared 2 bases from V and 5 bases from J, leaving 13 bases between. Looked up from germline, CDR1 is LNHDA and CDR2 is SQIVND (reference sequence). This CDR3 spans 15 amino acids. CDR3 protein: CASSITRDRDQPQHF. The CDR3 DNA reads as TGTGCCAGTAGTATAACGCGGGATAGGGATCAGCCCCAGCATTTT.

This rearrangement joins TRBV19 to TRBJ1-1; D not certain. V was pared by 7 bases and J by 0 bases, with 12 bases between. The CDR3 spans 14 residues. Germline CDR1 is LNHDA and CDR2 is SQIVND (reference sequence). The CDR3 reads CASTRNQMNTEAFF. DNA for the CDR3: TGTGCCAGTACAAGAAACCAGATGAACACTGAAGCTTTCTTT.

This clone was seen more than once but under ten times. This chain uses TRBV27 with TRBJ1-1; TRBD1 matches 8 bases. The germline gives CDR1 MNHEY, CDR2 SMNVEV (reference sequence). The V segment lost 5 bases and the J segment 6 bases; nucleotides outside the gene matches: 8. This CDR3 spans 14 amino acids. The CDR3 spells CASSQQGAFAEAFF. DNA of the CDR3: TGTGCCAGCAGTCAGCAGGGGGCGTTCGCTGAAGCTTTCTTT.

The gene calls are TRBV6-1 and TRBJ1-1, with D maybe TRBD1 (5 bases). Looked up from germline, CDR1 is MNHNS and CDR2 is SASEGT. This CDR3 contains 13 residues. V lost 2 bases, J lost 4 bases, and 8 bases lay in between. The CDR3, as DNA: TGTGCCAGCAGTGAATGGGGGGGCACTGAAGCTTTCTTT. Protein: CASSEWGGTEAFF.

The chain is built from TRBV5-1 and TRBJ2-7; 10 bases are a match to TRBD2. CDR3 length equals 16 residues. J gave up 1 base and V 2 bases, and 6 bases lay outside the gene matches. Per germline, CDR1 SGHRS and CDR2 YFSETQ. The CDR3 region is CASSLLGLAASYEQYF. The CDR3 coding sequence is TGCGCCAGCAGCTTACTAGGACTAGCGGCGTCCTACGAGCAGTACTTC.

This clone showed up just a few times. The V gene is TRBV9, the J gene TRBJ1-1; 7 bases map to TRBD1. The CDR3 extends over 16 amino acids. Germline V gene lookup returns CDR1 SGDLS and CDR2 YYNGEE. V lost 3 bases, J lost 0 bases, and 8 bases stayed unmatched. CDR3 nucleotide sequence: TGTGCCAGCAGCGACGTCCCGGGACAGCTGAACACTGAAGCTTTCTTT. It encodes CASSDVPGQLNTEAFF. The full variable domain, its missing parts supplied by reference TRBV9 and TRBJ1-1, is DSGVTQTPKHLITATGQRVTLRCSPRSGDLSVYWYQQSLDQGLQFLIQYYNGEERAKGNILERFSAQQFPDLHSELNLSSLELGDSALYFCASSDVPGQLNTEAFFGQGTRLTVV.

V usage is TRBV6-1 and J usage is TRBJ1-1, with D perhaps TRBD1 (6 bases). Germline-derived CDR1 and CDR2 are MNHNS and SASEGT. With 4 bases removed from V and 2 bases from J, the gap between germline ends came to 11 bases. The CDR3 is 14 residues long. The CDR3 loop reads CASSVTGINTEAFF. Written as DNA, the CDR3 is TGTGCCAGCAGTGTAACAGGGATCAACACTGAAGCTTTCTTT.